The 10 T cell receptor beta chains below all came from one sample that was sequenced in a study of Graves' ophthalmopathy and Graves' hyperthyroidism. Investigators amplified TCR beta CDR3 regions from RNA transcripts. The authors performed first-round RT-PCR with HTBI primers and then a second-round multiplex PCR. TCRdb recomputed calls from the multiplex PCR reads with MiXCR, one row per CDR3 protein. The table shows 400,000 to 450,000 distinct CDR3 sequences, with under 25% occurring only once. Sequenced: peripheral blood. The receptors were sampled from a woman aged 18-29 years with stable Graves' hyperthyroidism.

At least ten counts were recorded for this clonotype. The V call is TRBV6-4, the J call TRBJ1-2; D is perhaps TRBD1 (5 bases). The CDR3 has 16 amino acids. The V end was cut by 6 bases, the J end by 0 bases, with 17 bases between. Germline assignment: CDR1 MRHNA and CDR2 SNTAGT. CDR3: CASSGGSASTNYGYTF. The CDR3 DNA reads TGTGCCAGCAGCGGGGGAAGTGCCTCAACTAACTATGGCTACACCTTC.

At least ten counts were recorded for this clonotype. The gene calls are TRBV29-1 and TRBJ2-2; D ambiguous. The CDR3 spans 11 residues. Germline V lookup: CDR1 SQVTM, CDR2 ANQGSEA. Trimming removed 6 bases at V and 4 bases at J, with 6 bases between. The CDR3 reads CSVGSTGELFF. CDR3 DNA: TGCAGCGTCGGATCCACCGGGGAGCTGTTTTTT.

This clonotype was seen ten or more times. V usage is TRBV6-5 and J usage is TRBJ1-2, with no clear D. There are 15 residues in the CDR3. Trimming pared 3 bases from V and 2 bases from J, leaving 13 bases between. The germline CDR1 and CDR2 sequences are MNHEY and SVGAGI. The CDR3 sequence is CASSYLAGRNYGYTF. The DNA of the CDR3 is TGTGCCAGCAGTTATCTGGCAGGCCGCAACTATGGCTACACCTTC.

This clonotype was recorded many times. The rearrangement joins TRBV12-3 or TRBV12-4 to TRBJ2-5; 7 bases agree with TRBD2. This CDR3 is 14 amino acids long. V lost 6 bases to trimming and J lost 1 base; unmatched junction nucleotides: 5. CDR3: CASSLGTIQETQYF. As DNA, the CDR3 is TGTGCCAGCAGCCTCGGGACTATCCAAGAGACCCAGTACTTC.

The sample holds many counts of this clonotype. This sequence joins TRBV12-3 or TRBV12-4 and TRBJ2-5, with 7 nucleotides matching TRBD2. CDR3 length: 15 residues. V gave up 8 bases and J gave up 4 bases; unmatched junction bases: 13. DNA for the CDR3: TGTGCCAGCGGGGGAACGGGAGGTACTTTAGAGACCCAGTACTTC. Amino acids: CASGGTGGTLETQYF.

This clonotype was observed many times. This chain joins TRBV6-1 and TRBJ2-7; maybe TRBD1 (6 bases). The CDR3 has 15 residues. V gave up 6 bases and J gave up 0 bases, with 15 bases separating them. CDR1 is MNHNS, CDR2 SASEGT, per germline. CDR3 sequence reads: CASSSTGTSSYEQYF. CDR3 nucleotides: TGTGCCAGCAGCTCCACCGGGACAAGCTCCTACGAGCAGTACTTC.

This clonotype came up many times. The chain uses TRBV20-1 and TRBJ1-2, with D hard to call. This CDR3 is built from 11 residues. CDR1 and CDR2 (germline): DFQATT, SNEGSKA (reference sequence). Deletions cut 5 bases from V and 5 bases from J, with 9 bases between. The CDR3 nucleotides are TGCAGTGCTTTCGACCCGTATGGCTACACCTTC. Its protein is CSAFDPYGYTF.

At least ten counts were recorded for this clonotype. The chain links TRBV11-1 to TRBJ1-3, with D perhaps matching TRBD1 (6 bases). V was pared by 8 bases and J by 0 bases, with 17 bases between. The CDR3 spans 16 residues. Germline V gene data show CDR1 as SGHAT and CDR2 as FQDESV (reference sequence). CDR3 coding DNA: TGTGCCAGCGGAAAAGGACAGTCTTCCTCTGGAAACACCATATATTTT. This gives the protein CASGKGQSSSGNTIYF.

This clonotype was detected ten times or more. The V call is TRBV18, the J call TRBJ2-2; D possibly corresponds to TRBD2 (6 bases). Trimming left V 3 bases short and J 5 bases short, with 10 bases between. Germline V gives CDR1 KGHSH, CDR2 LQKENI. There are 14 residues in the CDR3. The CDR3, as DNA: TGTGCCAGCTCACCGACTAGTTCGACCGGGGAGCTGTTTTTT. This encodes CASSPTSSTGELFF.

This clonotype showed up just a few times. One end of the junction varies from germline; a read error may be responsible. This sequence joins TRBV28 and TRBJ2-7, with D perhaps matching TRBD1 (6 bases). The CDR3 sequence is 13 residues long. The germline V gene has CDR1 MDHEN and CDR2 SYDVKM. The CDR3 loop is CASSAEGEPNTDF. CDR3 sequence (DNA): TGTGCCAGCAGTGCCGAGGGGGAACCTAATACCGACTTC. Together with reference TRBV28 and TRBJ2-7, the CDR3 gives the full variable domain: DVKVTQSSRYLVKRTGEKVFLECVQDMDHENMFWYRQDPGLGLRLIYFSYDVKMKEKGDIPEGYSVSREKKERFSLILESASTNQTSMYLCASSAEGEPNTDFGPGTRLTVT.